This TCR beta chain was sequenced during a study of PD-1 blockade in classical Hodgkin lymphoma. All patients relapsed after autologous stem cell transplantation, and brentuximab vedotin exposure varied. Clones were read by immunoSEQ multiplex PCR, and TCRdb kept only the in-frame ones, dropping some. The sample contains just over 60,000 clones, 88% of which appear only once. V was clipped by 6 bases and J by 3 bases; unmatched bases: 13. CDR1 SGHAT and CDR2 FQNNGV come from the germline V gene. The CDR3 consists of 16 residues. The sequence came from a human donor with classical Hodgkin lymphoma. The V and J genes are TRBV11-2 and TRBJ2-7, with 8 bases identical to TRBD2. The material sequenced was peripheral blood mononuclear cells (PBMCs), taken at baseline. This CDR3 reads CASRPGASGSFYEQYF. DNA for the CDR3: TGTGCCAGCAGGCCAGGGGCTAGCGGGTCCTTCTACGAGCAGTACTTC.